Presented here are 8 T cell receptor beta chains from one specimen sequenced in a study of response to subunit inactivated influenza vaccine. Each CDR3 protein gets one entry after TCRdb re-called the RT-PCR reads with MiXCR. The sample holds 650,000 to 800,000 distinct CDR3 sequences; about a fifth are singletons and the top ten take 9.5% to 13%. The material was PBMCs from blood, obtained more than 4 days after vaccination. These receptors all stem from a man in his forties or fifties who received an inactivated influenza vaccine.

Only a few counts were recorded for this clonotype. The V gene is TRBV9, the J gene TRBJ2-3; 11 bases are a match to TRBD2. Germline V gene data show CDR1 as SGDLS and CDR2 as YYNGEE. This CDR3 comprises 16 residues. The V gene end was trimmed by 2 bases and the J gene end by 8 bases; junction bases not matched to a gene: 10. The CDR3 spells CASSVELAGGQATQYF. The CDR3 nucleotides are TGTGCCAGCAGCGTCGAGTTAGCGGGGGGGCAGGCTACGCAGTATTTT.

This clonotype was counted between two and nine times. The rearrangement links TRBV11-2 to TRBJ1-6; D is uncertain. V was clipped by 4 bases and J by 8 bases, with 9 bases between them. Germline assignment: CDR1 SGHAT and CDR2 FQNNGV. This CDR3 spans 13 amino acids. Written as DNA, the CDR3 is TGTGCCAGCAGCTGGGGAAGGGATTCACCCCTCCACTTT. Translation: CASSWGRDSPLHF.

The chain is built from TRBV27 and TRBJ2-7, with 9 nucleotides matching TRBD1. Trimming cost V 0 bases and J 0 bases; bases outside gene matches: 3. Germline V gene data show CDR1 as MNHEY and CDR2 as SMNVEV (reference sequence). This CDR3 spans 16 amino acids. DNA of the CDR3: TGTGCCAGCAGTTTATCGGGGACAGGGAGCTCCTACGAGCAGTACTTC. Protein product: CASSLSGTGSSYEQYF.

V gene TRBV7-8 combines with J gene TRBJ2-5, with D tentatively TRBD2 (6 bases). The CDR3 is 12 amino acids. Trimming took off 6 bases at V and 12 bases at J, with 17 bases between the two ends. CDR1 is SGHVS and CDR2 is FQNEAQ in the germline V gene. The DNA for the CDR3 is TGTGCCAGCAGTTCGTTTAGCGGTGGAAAGTACTTC. This encodes CASSSFSGGKYF.

In its sample, this clonotype was seen a few times. This sequence joins TRBV20-1 and TRBJ2-5; 13 bases line up with TRBD2. Unmatched junction bases numbered 5, after V lost 6 bases and J lost 4 bases. The CDR3 sequence is 14 residues long. CDR1 is DFQATT and CDR2 is SNEGSKA in the germline V gene (reference sequence). In DNA, the CDR3 is TGCAGTGCCGAACTAGCGGGGGGGCGAGAGACCCAGTACTTC. Translating it yields CSAELAGGRETQYF.

V and J are TRBV29-1 and TRBJ2-2; D may correspond to TRBD1 or TRBD2 (5 bases each). The germline V and J ends were trimmed by 2 bases and 5 bases, with 12 bases remaining between them. The CDR3 totals 14 residues. Germline loops: CDR1 SQVTM, CDR2 ANQGSEA. This CDR3 is CSVEPSWGTGELFF. As DNA, the CDR3 is TGCAGCGTTGAACCCTCATGGGGGACCGGGGAGCTGTTTTTT.

The rearrangement joins TRBV12-3 or TRBV12-4 to TRBJ2-6; D is unresolved. V was cut by 5 bases and J by 0 bases, with 11 bases left in between. This CDR3 comprises 16 residues. CDR3 bases: TGTGCCAGCAGTATTGGACCGAGCTCTGGGGCCAACGTCCTGACTTTC. This encodes CASSIGPSSGANVLTF.

The table lists this clonotype with a few counts. This chain uses TRBV7-2 with TRBJ2-1; D gene uncertain. The CDR3 is 14 residues long. V lost 2 bases and J 7 bases, leaving 12 bases between the germline ends. Germline CDR1 is SGHTA and CDR2 is FQGNSA. The CDR3 protein is CASSLNSFMNEQFF. CDR3 in DNA: TGTGCCAGCAGCTTAAACTCATTTATGAATGAGCAGTTCTTC.